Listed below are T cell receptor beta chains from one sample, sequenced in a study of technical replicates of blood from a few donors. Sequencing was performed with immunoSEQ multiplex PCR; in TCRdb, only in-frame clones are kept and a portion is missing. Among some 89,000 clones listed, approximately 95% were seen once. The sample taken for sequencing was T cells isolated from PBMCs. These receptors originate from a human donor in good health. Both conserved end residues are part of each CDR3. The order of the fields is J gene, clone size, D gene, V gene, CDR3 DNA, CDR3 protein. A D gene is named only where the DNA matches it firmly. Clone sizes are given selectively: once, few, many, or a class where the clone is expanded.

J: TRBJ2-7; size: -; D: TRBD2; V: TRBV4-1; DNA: TGCGCCAGCAGCCAAGTTATGCTAGCGGTGAACTACGAGCAGTACTTC; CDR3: CASSQVMLAVNYEQYF
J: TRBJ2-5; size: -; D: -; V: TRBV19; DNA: TGTGCCAGTTCTTACAGGGTGGACGAGACCCAGTACTTC; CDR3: CASSYRVDETQYF
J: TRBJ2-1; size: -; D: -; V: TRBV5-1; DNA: TGCGCCAGCAGCCGAGGGGGGGGAGATAACAATGAGCAGTTCTTC; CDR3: CASSRGGGDNNEQFF
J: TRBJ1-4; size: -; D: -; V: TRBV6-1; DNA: TGTGCCAGCAGTGAGAGTGGGGCTAGTGAAAAACTGTTTTTT; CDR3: CASSESGASEKLFF
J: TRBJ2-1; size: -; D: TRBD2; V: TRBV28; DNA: TGTGCCAGCAGTTCCTCGCGGGAGCGGCACAATGAGCAGTTCTTC; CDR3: CASSSSRERHNEQFF
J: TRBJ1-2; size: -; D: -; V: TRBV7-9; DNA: TGTGCCAGCAGCTTATTAAGGGGTGGAATCTATGGCTACACCTTC; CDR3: CASSLLRGGIYGYTF
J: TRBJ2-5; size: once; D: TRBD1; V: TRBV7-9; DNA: TGTGCCAGCAGCCCCGGACAGGATTTGGTAGAGACCCAGTACTTC; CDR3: CASSPGQDLVETQYF
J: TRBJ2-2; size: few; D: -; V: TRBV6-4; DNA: TGTGCCAGCAGTCCGACTGCCACCGGGGAGCTGTTTTTT; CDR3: CASSPTATGELFF
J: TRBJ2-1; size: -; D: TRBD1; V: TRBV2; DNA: TGTGCCAGCACTGCGGGACAGGGGGCTCACAATGAGCAGTTCTTC; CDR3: CASTAGQGAHNEQFF
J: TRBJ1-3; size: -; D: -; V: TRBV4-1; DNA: TGCGCCAGCAGCCAGGGGGCCCCATTCTCTGGAAACACCATATATTTT; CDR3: CASSQGAPFSGNTIYF
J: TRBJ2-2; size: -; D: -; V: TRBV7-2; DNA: TGTGCCAGCAGCGCGACAGATGGCGGGGAGCTGTTTTTT; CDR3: CASSATDGGELFF
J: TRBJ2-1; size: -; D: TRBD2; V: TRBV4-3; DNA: TGCGCCAGCAGCCAAGATCTCCTACTAGCGGGGCCTTACAATGAGCAGTTCTTC; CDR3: CASSQDLLLAGPYNEQFF
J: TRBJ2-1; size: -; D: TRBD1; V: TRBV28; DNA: TGTGCCAGCAGTTTCCGGGACAGGGGAGATATCCATGAGCAGTTCTTC; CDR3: CASSFRDRGDIHEQFF
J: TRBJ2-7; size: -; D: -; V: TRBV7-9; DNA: TGTGCCAGCAGCAACAGGAACACCTACGAGCAGTACTTC; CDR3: CASSNRNTYEQYF
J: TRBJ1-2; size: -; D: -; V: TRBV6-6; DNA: TGTGCCAGCAGTTACGCTGGTTGGATCGAGGATGGCTACACCTTC; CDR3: CASSYAGWIEDGYTF
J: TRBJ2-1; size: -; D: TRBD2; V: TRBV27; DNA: TGTGCCAGCAGTACTATGACTAGCGGGGCTGGGAATGAGCAGTTCTTC; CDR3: CASSTMTSGAGNEQFF
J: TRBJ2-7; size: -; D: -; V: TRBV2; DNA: TGTGCCAGCAGTGGCGGGGCGGGTAACGAGCAGTACTTC; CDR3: CASSGGAGNEQYF
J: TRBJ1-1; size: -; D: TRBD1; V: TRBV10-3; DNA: TGTGCCATCACTCCGGACAGGCCCACTGAAGCTTTCTTT; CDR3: CAITPDRPTEAFF
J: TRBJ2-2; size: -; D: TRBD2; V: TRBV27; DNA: TGTGCCAGCAGAATGGGTGCGGGAGAAAGGACCGGGGAGCTGTTTTTT; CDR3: CASRMGAGERTGELFF
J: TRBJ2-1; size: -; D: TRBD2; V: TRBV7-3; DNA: TGTGCCAGCAGCTTAGTGGGGGCAGCGGGAGGGTACAATGAGCAGTTCTTC; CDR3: CASSLVGAAGGYNEQFF
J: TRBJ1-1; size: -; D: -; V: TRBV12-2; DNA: TGTGCAAGTCCTCTTGGGGAGTGGCGGAACACTGAAGCTTTCTTT; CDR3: CASPLGEWRNTEAFF
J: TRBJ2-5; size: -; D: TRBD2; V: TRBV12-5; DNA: TGTGCTAGTGGTTTGGCTCTAGCGGGAGGCGGCGGAGAGACCCAGTACTTC; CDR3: CASGLALAGGGGETQYF
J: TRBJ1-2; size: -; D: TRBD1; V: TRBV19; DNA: TGTGCCAGTAGTATATCGTCCGAGACAGGGGGCCTTGGCTACACCTTC; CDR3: CASSISSETGGLGYTF
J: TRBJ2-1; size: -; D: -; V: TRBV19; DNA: TGTGCCAGTACTCTAGGGGGGAGGGGGAGCTATGAGCAGTTCTTC; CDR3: CASTLGGRGSYEQFF
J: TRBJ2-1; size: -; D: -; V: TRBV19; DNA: TGTGCCAGTATGAGATCGCGGGATAGCTACAATGAGCAGTTCTTC; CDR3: CASMRSRDSYNEQFF
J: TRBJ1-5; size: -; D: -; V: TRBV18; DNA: TGTGCCAGCTCACTTCTCCCTCAGGAAGGCAATCAGCCCCAGCATTTT; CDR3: CASSLLPQEGNQPQHF
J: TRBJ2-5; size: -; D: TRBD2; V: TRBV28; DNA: TGTGCCAGCACCGGGGGACTAGCGGCCCAGGAGACCCAGTACTTC; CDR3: CASTGGLAAQETQYF
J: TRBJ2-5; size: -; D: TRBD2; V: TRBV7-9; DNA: TGTGCCAGCGGGACTAGCGGGAGGGGGACCCAGTACTTC; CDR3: CASGTSGRGTQYF
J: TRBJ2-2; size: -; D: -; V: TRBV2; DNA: TGTGCCAGCACCACACGGTGGAGGTCTCTCGGCGGGGAGCTGTTTTTT; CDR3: CASTTRWRSLGGELFF
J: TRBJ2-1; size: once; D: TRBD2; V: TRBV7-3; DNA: TGTGCCAGCAGCTTATCTGGACTAGCGGGAGTGGGTGAGCAGTTCTTC; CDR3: CASSLSGLAGVGEQFF
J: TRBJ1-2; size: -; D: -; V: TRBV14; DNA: TGTGCCAGCAGCCAAGTTCCTAGAGGTGGCTACACCTTC; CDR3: CASSQVPRGGYTF
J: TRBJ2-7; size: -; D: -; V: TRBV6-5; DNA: TGTGCTAGCGGTAGGGGGACAGAATTTAGGGAGCAGTACTTC; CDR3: CASGRGTEFREQYF
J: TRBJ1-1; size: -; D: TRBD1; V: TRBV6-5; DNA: TGTGCCAGCAGCCGGGGACAGGCAGGGGCTGAAGCTTTCTTT; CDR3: CASSRGQAGAEAFF
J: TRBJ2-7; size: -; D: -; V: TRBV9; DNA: TGTGCCAGCAGCTCCCGGGTGGGGAGCTCCTACGAGCAGTACTTC; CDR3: CASSSRVGSSYEQYF
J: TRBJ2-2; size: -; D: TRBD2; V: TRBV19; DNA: TGTGCCAGTAGTACTCAATCCGGGGGGACCGGGGAGCTGTTTTTT; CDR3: CASSTQSGGTGELFF